The 27 T cell receptor beta chains presented below share a single source sample, sequenced in a study of cytomegalovirus exposure and HLA in healthy donors. PCR was performed using 60 Vbeta and 13 Jbeta primers. The method was immunoSEQ multiplex PCR; TCRdb's version includes in-frame clones alone and lacks a portion of them. The repertoire includes more than 85,000 clones, around 70% of them detected once, and 5% to 7% sits in the top ten. Sequences were obtained from PBMCs. Receptors were obtained from a woman aged 70 to 79 in good health and CMV-seropositive.

This clone was counted once. The chain's CDR3 is CASSDPDRAGFEQYF. CDR3 in DNA: TGTGCCAGCAGTGACCCGGACAGGGCCGGGTTCGAGCAGTACTTC. This rearrangement joins TRBV6-1 to TRBJ2-7; 8 bases are a match to TRBD1. CDR3 length equals 15 residues. The trim removed 3 bases at V and 6 bases at J, leaving 10 bases unmatched. The germline CDR1 and CDR2 sequences are MNHNS and SASEGT.

The chain joins TRBV7-9 to TRBJ2-5, with D perhaps TRBD1 (6 bases). Matching the DNA end better, TRBJ2-7 makes the J call doubtful. From germline, CDR1 is SEHNR and CDR2 FQNEAQ (reference sequence). This CDR3 has 14 amino acids. In DNA, the CDR3 is TGTGCCAGCAGCGGGGGCAGGGGAGCAAACGAGCAGTACTTC. Translating it yields CASSGGRGANEQYF.

This clone was recorded a few times. The rearrangement uses TRBV6-1 and TRBJ2-3, with 10 nucleotides matching TRBD2. The CDR3 runs 17 residues. V trimming: 1 base; J trimming: 6 bases; junction bases outside the gene matches: 10. Germline CDR1 reads MNHNS; CDR2 reads SASEGT. The CDR3 reads CASSEVLAGAGTDTQYF. CDR3 nucleotides: TGTGCCAGCAGTGAAGTGCTAGCGGGGGCCGGGACGGATACGCAGTATTTT.

This clone was observed a few times. V is TRBV7-9 and J is TRBJ1-2; a possible D gene is TRBD1 (6 bases). Between the trimmed V and J ends, which lost 7 bases and 4 bases, there was a span of 16 bases. The length of the CDR3 is 14 residues. Germline values: CDR1 SEHNR, CDR2 FQNEAQ (reference sequence). The CDR3 DNA follows: TGTGCCAGCACCAACGGGGGGCCTAGCTATGGCTACACCTTC. It is translated as CASTNGGPSYGYTF.

This chain links TRBV20-1 with TRBJ2-7; D possibly corresponds to TRBD2 (5 bases). Germline CDR1 and CDR2: DFQATT and SNEGSKA (reference sequence). The V end lost 3 bases, the J end lost 5 bases, and 8 bases lay between the germline ends. This CDR3 has 11 amino acids. The CDR3 reads CSASRRDEQYF. DNA of the CDR3: TGCAGTGCTAGCAGGCGGGACGAGCAGTACTTC.

This clone was counted only a few times. The rearrangement uses TRBV12-5 and TRBJ1-1; no clear D gene. CDR3 length: 14 residues. Per the germline V gene, CDR1 is LGHNT and CDR2 is FRNRAP. Trimming took off 4 bases at V and 4 bases at J, with 13 bases between the two ends. The CDR3 sequence is CASGSDVRSTEAFF. The CDR3 DNA is TGTGCTAGTGGTTCCGACGTTCGGAGCACTGAAGCTTTCTTT.

This chain connects TRBV4-2 to TRBJ1-5; no clear D. The CDR3 is made up of 17 amino acids. The V end lost 2 bases, the J end lost 0 bases, and 14 bases lay between the germline ends. Germline V gives CDR1 LGHNA, CDR2 YNFKEQ. The CDR3 protein is CASSQTPIGGSNQPQHF. Written as DNA, the CDR3 is TGTGCCAGCAGCCAAACCCCGATTGGCGGTAGCAATCAGCCCCAGCATTTT.

A word on this clone: This specimen includes other DNA sequences encoding the same CDR3. This chain connects TRBV30 to TRBJ1-4, with 8 bases matching TRBD1. The germline V gene encodes CDR1 GTSNPN and CDR2 SVGIG (reference sequence). The V gene end was trimmed by 5 bases and the J gene end by 5 bases; junction bases not matched to a gene: 7. The CDR3 totals 14 residues. CDR3 coding DNA: TGTGCCTGGGGGATCGACAGGGGCAATGAAAAACTGTTTTTT. Amino acids: CAWGIDRGNEKLFF. Using reference TRBV30 and TRBJ1-4 for the parts outside the CDR3, the full variable domain is SQTIHQWPATLVQPVGSPLSLECTVEGTSNPNLYWYRQAAGRGLQLLFYSVGIGQISSEVPQNLSASRPQDRQFILSSKKLLLSDSGFYLCAWGIDRGNEKLFFGSGTQLSVL.

The chain has TRBV11-2 and TRBJ2-3; D is possibly TRBD1 (6 bases). The CDR3 is 16 residues long. Trimming removed 2 bases at V and 6 bases at J, with 18 bases between. The germline V gene has CDR1 SGHAT and CDR2 FQNNGV. CDR3 in DNA: TGTGCCAGCAGCTTAATTGGGCAGGGGCATCTGGATACGCAGTATTTT. As protein: CASSLIGQGHLDTQYF.

The V gene is TRBV6-5, the J gene TRBJ2-2, with D tentatively TRBD1 (5 bases). This CDR3 spans 15 amino acids. V lost 7 bases, J lost 5 bases, and 17 bases lay in between. Per the germline V gene, CDR1 is MNHEY and CDR2 is SVGAGI. In nucleotides, the CDR3 is TGTGCCAGCACCCCGGGCAGGGTAGGAACCGGGGAGCTGTTTTTT. Amino acids: CASTPGRVGTGELFF.

This clone was observed a handful of times. This chain connects TRBV5-1 to TRBJ1-2; D may be TRBD1 (5 bases). The CDR3 is made up of 13 amino acids. CDR1 SGHRS and CDR2 YFSETQ come from the germline V gene. The V end lost 1 base, the J end lost 4 bases, and 8 bases lay between the germline ends. Here the CDR3 reads CASSLSQGYGYTF. In nucleotides, the CDR3 is TGCGCCAGCAGCTTGTCCCAGGGCTATGGCTACACCTTC.

V gene TRBV29-1 combines with J gene TRBJ1-1, with D unclear. This CDR3 is built from 13 residues. Looked up from germline, CDR1 is SQVTM and CDR2 is ANQGSEA. The V end was cut by 4 bases, the J end by 2 bases, with 11 bases between. In DNA, the CDR3 is TGCAGCGTTGTTCCGCAGGCTAACACTGAAGCTTTCTTT. Encoded protein: CSVVPQANTEAFF.

This chain uses TRBV6-5 with TRBJ1-3; 8 positions match TRBD1. Trimming took 5 bases from V and 0 from J; bases not matched to a gene: 3. CDR1 MNHEY and CDR2 SVGAGI come from the germline V gene. The CDR3 length is 15 residues. CDR3 in DNA: TGTGCCAGCAGTCTGACAGGGGACTCTGGAAACACCATATATTTT. Protein: CASSLTGDSGNTIYF.

The chain is built from TRBV7-3 and TRBJ2-2; TRBD1 matches at 8 bases. The CDR3 is 14 residues long. The V gene end was trimmed by 1 base and the J gene end by 6 bases; junction bases not matched to a gene: 1. Germline CDR1 and CDR2: SGHTA and FQGTGA. The CDR3 sequence is CASSLKQGAGELFF. CDR3 in DNA: TGTGCCAGCAGCTTAAAACAGGGGGCCGGGGAGCTGTTTTTT. Full variable domain (outside the CDR3, taken from reference TRBV7-3 and TRBJ2-2): GAGVSQTPSNKVTEKGKYVELRCDPISGHTALYWYRQSLGQGPEFLIYFQGTGAADDSGLPNDRFFAVRPEGSVSTLKIQRTERGDSAVYLCASSLKQGAGELFFGEGSRLTVL.

The V call is TRBV18, the J call TRBJ2-5; possible D gene TRBD1, 6 bases. This CDR3 has 15 amino acids. V was clipped by 6 bases and J by 4 bases, with 18 bases between them. Germline V gene sequence: CDR1 KGHSH, CDR2 LQKENI. As DNA, the CDR3 is TGTGCCAGCTCGTCCGGGACATCAGCAGGAGAGACCCAGTACTTC. This gives the protein CASSSGTSAGETQYF. The full variable domain, rest sourced from reference TRBV18 and TRBJ2-5, is NAGVMQNPRHLVRRRGQEARLRCSPMKGHSHVYWYRQLPEEGLKFMVYLQKENIIDESGMPKERFSAEFPKEGPSILRIQQVVRGDSAAYFCASSSGTSAGETQYFGPGTRLLVL.

Notes on this clone: The sample has other DNA sequences that encode this CDR3 too. J is TRBJ2-7 and V is TRBV6-5, with TRBD1 identical over 7 bases. The V gene's germline CDR1 is MNHEY and CDR2 SVGAGI. J gave up 2 bases and V 0 bases, and 1 base lay outside the gene matches. The CDR3 length is 14 residues. The CDR3 DNA follows: TGTGCCAGCAGTTACTCCACAGGGGCCTACGAGCAGTACTTC. Protein: CASSYSTGAYEQYF.

The chain joins TRBV15 to TRBJ1-4; TRBD1 agrees at 8 bases. The germline V gene encodes CDR1 LNHNV and CDR2 YYDKDF (reference sequence). V gave up 3 bases and J gave up 2 bases; unmatched junction bases: 5. The CDR3 runs to 16 residues. The CDR3 DNA sequence: TGTGCCACCAGCAGGAGGACAGGGCAGACTAATGAAAAACTGTTTTTT. It specifies CATSRRTGQTNEKLFF.

The V gene is TRBV7-3, the J gene TRBJ2-3; a possible D gene is TRBD2 (6 bases). V shed 5 bases and J shed 7 bases, with 16 bases lying between them. Germline V CDR1 and CDR2: SGHTA, FQGTGA. CDR3 length: 14 amino acids. In DNA, the CDR3 is TGTGCCAGCAGCCGGGACTCACTTTTGAATACGCAGTATTTT. Translation: CASSRDSLLNTQYF.

The V and J genes are TRBV14 and TRBJ1-1, with 8 bases lining up with TRBD1. The V gene end was trimmed by 4 bases and the J gene end by 6 bases; junction bases not matched to a gene: 19. The CDR3 is 18 residues long. Germline V lookup: CDR1 SGHDN, CDR2 FVKESK. The CDR3 DNA sequence: TGTGCCAGCAGCCCAAGGACAGGGACCTTTGTGGTAAGCGCTGAAGCTTTCTTT. Translating gives CASSPRTGTFVVSAEAFF.

The V gene is TRBV7-2, the J gene TRBJ2-3, with TRBD2 matching 8 bases. The CDR3 has 15 amino acids. Germline V lookup: CDR1 SGHTA, CDR2 FQGNSA. V lost 5 bases to trimming and J lost 3 bases; unmatched junction nucleotides: 7. The CDR3 DNA is TGTGCCAGCAGCCGGACGGGACTAGGGACAGATACGCAGTATTTT. Amino acid sequence: CASSRTGLGTDTQYF.

V is TRBV7-2 and J is TRBJ2-5, with D perhaps matching TRBD2 (6 bases). Trimming stripped 6 bases from V and 4 bases from J, with 9 bases between. Germline CDR1 SGHTA, CDR2 FQGNSA. This CDR3 has 12 amino acids. The CDR3 sequence is CASRQAGETQYF. Written as DNA, the CDR3 is TGTGCCAGCAGACAAGCGGGAGAGACCCAGTACTTC.

The V gene is TRBV19, the J gene TRBJ1-5, with TRBD1 as a possible D gene (6 bases). CDR1 is LNHDA, CDR2 SQIVND, per germline (reference sequence). This CDR3 is 15 amino acids long. The V and J ends lost 5 bases and 2 bases respectively, with 13 bases between them. The CDR3 DNA reads TGTGCCAGTAGTTCTACAGGGCTCGGCAATCAGCCCCAGCATTTT. Protein: CASSSTGLGNQPQHF.

V and J are TRBV6-5 and TRBJ1-2; D possibly corresponds to TRBD1 (6 bases). The CDR3 contains 15 residues. Looked up from germline, CDR1 is MNHEY and CDR2 is SVGAGI. The ends were cut back, 6 bases at V and 7 bases at J, with 21 bases in the middle. The CDR3 is CASRVPGTPLSGYTF. The CDR3 nucleotides read TGTGCCAGCAGGGTTCCGGGGACACCTCTATCTGGCTACACCTTC.

The J gene is TRBJ2-7, the V gene TRBV4-1, with TRBD1 matching over 8 bases. Trimming removed 4 bases from V and 2 bases from J; junction bases left unmatched: 4. The CDR3 is 14 amino acids. Germline CDR1 is MGHRA and CDR2 is YSYEKL. CDR3 residues: CASSRDRGAYEQYF. The CDR3 bases are TGCGCCAGCAGCCGCGACAGGGGAGCCTACGAGCAGTACTTC.

In regard to this clone: A junction boundary mismatches the germline segment, possibly from a read error. This rearrangement joins TRBV6-1 to TRBJ1-5, with 7 nucleotides matching TRBD1. This CDR3 comprises 18 residues. CDR1 and CDR2 (germline): MNHNS, SASEGT. The CDR3: CASSEGSGTAQSNRPQHF. The CDR3 DNA reads as TGTGCCAGCAGTGAGGGGTCCGGGACAGCTCAATCAAATCGGCCCCAGCATTTT.

The V and J genes are TRBV6-6 and TRBJ1-1; D unclear. From germline, CDR1 is MNHNY and CDR2 SVGAGI (reference sequence). This CDR3 has 14 amino acids. The V end lost 7 bases, the J end lost 0 bases, and 12 bases lay between the germline ends. The CDR3 DNA reads as TGTGCCAGCACCGAGAGGAGGATGAACACTGAAGCTTTCTTT. Translation gives CASTERRMNTEAFF.

This clone has just a few counts. This chain uses TRBV5-5 with TRBJ1-2; D is undetermined. With 0 bases removed from V and 4 bases from J, the gap between germline ends came to 7 bases. Germline CDR1 is SGHKS and CDR2 is YYEKEE (reference sequence). The CDR3 length is 13 residues. CDR3 bases: TGTGCCAGCAGCTTGGGTACGGGCTATGGCTACACCTTC. This codes for CASSLGTGYGYTF.